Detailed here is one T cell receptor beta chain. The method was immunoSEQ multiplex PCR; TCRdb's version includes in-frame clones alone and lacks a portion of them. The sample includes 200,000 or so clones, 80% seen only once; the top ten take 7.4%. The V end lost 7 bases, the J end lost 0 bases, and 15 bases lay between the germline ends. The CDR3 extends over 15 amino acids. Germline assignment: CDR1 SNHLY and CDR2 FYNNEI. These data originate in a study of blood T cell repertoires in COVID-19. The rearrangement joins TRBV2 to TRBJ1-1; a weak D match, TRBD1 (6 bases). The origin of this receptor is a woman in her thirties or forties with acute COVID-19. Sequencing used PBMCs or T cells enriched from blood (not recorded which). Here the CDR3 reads CASTTSRGMNTEAFF. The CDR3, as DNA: TGTGCCAGCACCACCTCGAGGGGGATGAACACTGAAGCTTTCTTT.